This T cell receptor (beta chain) was profiled in a study of neurological immune-mediated disorders. This clonotype was counted ten times or more. Germline and junction disagree at one end, which may indicate a read error. Germline loops: CDR1 KGHDR, CDR2 SFDVKD. CDR3 length equals 15 residues. Synthesis of cDNA used 5'RACE (with 10-nucleotide random UMIs). A single record per CDR3 protein comes from TCRdb applying MiXCR to the 5' RACE reads. The table has over 50,000 distinct CDR3 sequences, more than 4.5% seen once. The chain links TRBV24-1 to TRBJ2-7, with 8 bases that match TRBD1. Sequencing was carried out using PBMCs. The sequence was collected from a human donor with multiple sclerosis. The donor label of this sample is uncertain. In DNA form, the CDR3 reads TGTGCCACCAGTGACTCCGGGACAGGCTCCAACGAGCAGTACTTC. Its protein is CATSDSGTGSNEQYF.